The rows below give T cell receptor beta chains drawn from one sample of a study of Graves' ophthalmopathy and Graves' hyperthyroidism. MiXCR was run by TCRdb on the multiplex PCR reads, yielding one entry per CDR3 protein. Of over a million distinct CDR3 sequences listed, 36% are singletons. The source material was peripheral blood or thyroid tissue (not recorded which). All receptors come from an adult man with Graves' hyperthyroidism. Both conserved end residues are part of each CDR3. The D gene is left open where the match is weak. Clone size is stated in some rows and not others, as once, few, many or a class when expanded.

D,J,size,V,DNA,CDR3
TRBD1,TRBJ1-5,.,TRBV5-4,TGTGCCAGCAGCTTGGATGGTGACAGGGTATTTGCGAGCAATCAGCCCCAGCATTTT,CASSLDGDRVFASNQPQHF
TRBD1,TRBJ1-1,many,TRBV20-1,TGCAGTGCTAGAGCAGGGGGCCCGCGTACTGAAGCTTTCTTT,CSARAGGPRTEAFF
.,TRBJ1-5,.,TRBV5-6,TGTGCCAGCAGCTATGGGACGGGAACCCAGCCCCAGCATTTT,CASSYGTGTQPQHF
TRBD2,TRBJ2-7,.,TRBV20-1,TGCAGTGTCGGTAGCGGGAGTGGGGTCGAGCAGTACTTC,CSVGSGSGVEQYF
TRBD1,TRBJ2-7,.,TRBV2,TGTGCCAGCAGTCGAGGGGGACAGGAAGCCTACGAGCAGTACTTC,CASSRGGQEAYEQYF
.,TRBJ2-7,many,TRBV9,TGTGCCAGCAGCGCCTACGGACCAAGCGCGGAGCAGTACTTC,CASSAYGPSAEQYF
.,TRBJ1-2,many,TRBV9,TGTGCCAGCAGTGATAACTATGGCTACACCTTC,CASSDNYGYTF
TRBD1,TRBJ2-7,many,TRBV19,TGTGCCAGTAGTAAGGGAACAGGGGGAAGAACCTACGAGCAGTACTTC,CASSKGTGGRTYEQYF
TRBD1,TRBJ1-1,few,TRBV19,TGTGCCAGTAACCTAGGGACAGGAGGGGGGAACACTGAAGCTTTCTTT,CASNLGTGGGNTEAFF
.,TRBJ2-7,.,TRBV20-1,TGCAGTGCTAGAGATCAAAGACAGTACTTC,CSARDQRQYF
.,TRBJ2-5,many,TRBV11-2,TGTGCCAGCAGCGCGGGACTTTTACAAGAGACCCAGTACTTC,CASSAGLLQETQYF
.,TRBJ1-5,few,TRBV30,TGTGCCTGGAGTCCCCGGGGGGATCAGCCCCAGCATTTT,CAWSPRGDQPQHF
.,TRBJ1-5,many,TRBV11-2,TGTGCCAGCAGCTTGGACGGCCCGCGGCCCCAGCATTTT,CASSLDGPRPQHF
.,TRBJ2-7,once,TRBV2,TGTGCCAGCAGTTACGGAGGGGCAGGGTTATCCTACGAGCAGTACTTC,CASSYGGAGLSYEQYF
.,TRBJ1-2,many,TRBV7-2,TGTGCCAGCAGCTTGGGGTTAGCTAACTATGGCTACACCTTC,CASSLGLANYGYTF
.,TRBJ2-2,many,TRBV11-2,TGTGCCAGCAGCCAACAAACGGCCGGGGAGCTGTTTTTT,CASSQQTAGELFF
.,TRBJ1-3,many,TRBV20-1,TGCAGTGCTACGGGACTCCTGAGCTCTGGAAACACCATATATTTT,CSATGLLSSGNTIYF
.,TRBJ1-5,many,TRBV5-1,TGCGCCAGCAGCTCGGGACGCGGGGATCAGCCCCAGCATTTT,CASSSGRGDQPQHF
.,TRBJ2-2,.,TRBV7-2,TGTGCCAGCAGAACGCTCGCGGCAGGGGGCGAGAATTTGCGGGGGGGGCTGAACACCGGGGAGCTGTTTTTT,CASRTLAAGGENLRGGLNTGELFF
TRBD1,TRBJ1-1,many,TRBV20-1,TGCAGTGCCCGAGGGGGACTAAGACAGGGTGGTACTGAAGCTTTCTTT,CSARGGLRQGGTEAFF
.,TRBJ2-6,many,TRBV10-2,TGCGCCACCTCGACAGGATCTCTCTCTGGGGCCAACGTCCTGACTTTC,CATSTGSLSGANVLTF
TRBD2,TRBJ2-7,.,TRBV24-1,TGTGCCACCACAGCCCCCGGGGGGTACGAGCAGTACTTC,CATTAPGGYEQYF
.,TRBJ2-7,.,TRBV12-3/TRBV12-4,TGTGCCAGCAGTTTAGGTTTTCCCGAGGACGAGCAGTACTTC,CASSLGFPEDEQYF
.,TRBJ2-5,.,TRBV5-8,TGTGCCAGCAGCTTGGGCAGGACTGGAGCGGAGACCCAGTACTTC,CASSLGRTGAETQYF
TRBD1,TRBJ1-1,.,TRBV27,TGTGCCAGCAGTTTGGCAGGGATCCGGACAGGGGTACAAACTGAAGCTTTCTTT,CASSLAGIRTGVQTEAFF
.,TRBJ1-5,few,TRBV5-5,TGTGCCAGCAGCTTGGAGCTTGGGGAGTGGGGGCCCCAGCATTTT,CASSLELGEWGPQHF
.,TRBJ1-1,few,TRBV19,TGTGCCACGGGGGGAACTCCTAACACTGAAGCTTTCTTT,CATGGTPNTEAFF
TRBD1,TRBJ1-1,few,TRBV12-3/TRBV12-4,TGTGCCAGCAGGGACAGGGGGTCCCCACCCCCTGAAGCTTTCTTT,CASRDRGSPPPEAFF
.,TRBJ2-2,.,TRBV12-3/TRBV12-4,TGTGCCAGCCGGACAACCCGGAACACCGGGGAGCTGTTTTTT,CASRTTRNTGELFF
.,TRBJ2-7,.,TRBV7-3,TGTGCCAGCAGCTTAACATCTCTCAGCGAGCAGTACTTC,CASSLTSLSEQYF
TRBD1,TRBJ1-5,many,TRBV15,TGTGCCACCAGAGGGTCCGGGACAGGGGCTTCTCAGCCCCAGCATTTT,CATRGSGTGASQPQHF
.,TRBJ2-6,many,TRBV6-5,TGTGCCAGCAGTCCTTCAGGGGAGTCTGGGGCCAACGTCCTGACTTTC,CASSPSGESGANVLTF
.,TRBJ2-5,many,TRBV3-1,TGTGCCAGCAGCCATATCGGGATCAACCGAGAGACCCAGTACTTC,CASSHIGINRETQYF
.,TRBJ2-7,.,TRBV6-1,TGTGCCAGCAGTGGGGACCACCGAGGTGAGCAGTACTTC,CASSGDHRGEQYF
.,TRBJ1-3,.,TRBV11-2,TGTGCCAGCAGCTTAGATGGGGGATCCTCTGGAAACACCATATATTTT,CASSLDGGSSGNTIYF
TRBD1,TRBJ1-1,.,TRBV11-1,TGTGCCAGCAGCCGGGACAGTGCCGAGGGAACTGAAGCTTTCTTT,CASSRDSAEGTEAFF
.,TRBJ2-7,many,TRBV5-1,TGCGCCAGCAGCTCCAGGGGATACGAGAGCTACGAGCAGTACTTC,CASSSRGYESYEQYF
.,TRBJ2-7,.,TRBV19,TGTGCCAGTAGTATAGATAACAGCTCCTACGAGCAGTACTTC,CASSIDNSSYEQYF
TRBD2,TRBJ2-3,few,TRBV29-1,TGCAGCGTTGAAGATCAGGCTAGCGGTCCGGATCGTTTCCCCACAGATACGCAGTATTTT,CSVEDQASGPDRFPTDTQYF
.,TRBJ2-5,.,TRBV6-5,TGTGCCAGCAGTTACTCGACATGGGGTGGGGAGACCCAGTACTTC,CASSYSTWGGETQYF
TRBD2,TRBJ2-7,few,TRBV19,TGTGCCAGTAAAACTGGGGGGACTAGCGGATACGAGCAGTACTTC,CASKTGGTSGYEQYF
.,TRBJ2-5,.,TRBV10-3,TGTGCCAGCAGCCTCTCCCCGGCGAGTGGTCAGACCCAGTACTTC,CASSLSPASGQTQYF
TRBD1,TRBJ1-5,many,TRBV2,TGTGCCAGCAGTGCACAGGGGAATAGCAATCAGCCCCAGCATTTT,CASSAQGNSNQPQHF
.,TRBJ2-7,.,TRBV5-4,TGTGCCAGCAGGTACGGAGAAAGCTCCTACGAGCAGTACTTC,CASRYGESSYEQYF
.,TRBJ1-2,.,TRBV29-1,TGCAGCGTTGCTTTAGGGGGGGTAAGCTACACCTTC,CSVALGGVSYTF
.,TRBJ1-1,.,TRBV15,TGTGCCACCAGCAGAGGAGGGATGAACACTGAAGCTTTCTTT,CATSRGGMNTEAFF
.,TRBJ1-1,.,TRBV7-9,TGTGCCAGCAGCATCACCCTCTCCATCTCTCACACTGAAGCTTTCTTT,CASSITLSISHTEAFF
.,TRBJ2-6,.,TRBV20-1,TGCAGTGCTAGAGATCTTCAGGACTTGGGGGCCAACGTCCTGACTTTC,CSARDLQDLGANVLTF
.,TRBJ1-6,.,TRBV10-3,TGTGCCAGCAGTGCGAACCGGGACCAGGCCTCTTCACCCCTCCACTTT,CASSANRDQASSPLHF
.,TRBJ1-5,few,TRBV29-1,TGCAGCGCCTCACAAGGGGGGTGGGATCAGCCCCAGCATTTT,CSASQGGWDQPQHF
.,TRBJ1-6,many,TRBV6-5,TGTGCCAGCAGTTTCGGCGAGAGAGGGAGCTCACCCCTCCACTTT,CASSFGERGSSPLHF
.,TRBJ1-3,many,TRBV7-8,TGTGCCAGCAGCTTAGTCGCCCGGGACTCTGGAAACACCATATATTTT,CASSLVARDSGNTIYF
.,TRBJ2-7,many,TRBV9,TGTGCCAGCAGCCTAGGGGCGGGGATCTACGAGCAGTACTTC,CASSLGAGIYEQYF
.,TRBJ1-1,once,TRBV27,TGTGCCAGCCATAGCTTAAGCGGGCGGGTGAACACTGAAGCTTTCTTT,CASHSLSGRVNTEAFF
.,TRBJ2-6,few,TRBV5-1,TGTGCCAGCAGCCAAGAAGTCCTGACTTTC,CASSQEVLTF